Below are 5 T cell receptor beta chains sequenced from a single sample in a study of blood T cell repertoires in COVID-19. The table came from immunoSEQ multiplex PCR; TCRdb's copy has only in-frame clones and leaves some out. The top ten clones hold less than 4% of a sample with some 250,000 clones, more than 65% of them seen once. Sequencing was performed on peripheral blood. The receptors here all came from a woman in her late teens or twenties with acute or convalescent COVID-19.

This rearrangement joins TRBV7-8 to TRBJ2-7; no clear D. Per germline, CDR1 SGHVS and CDR2 FQNEAQ. V shed 4 bases and J shed 5 bases, with 12 bases lying between them. This CDR3 has 13 amino acids. CDR3 sequence reads: CASSSMGFDEQYF. CDR3 coding DNA: TGTGCCAGCAGCTCAATGGGCTTCGACGAGCAGTACTTC.

The chain couples TRBV2 to TRBJ2-5, with D perhaps matching TRBD2 (6 bases). The CDR3 sequence is 14 residues long. The V and J ends lost 7 bases and 2 bases respectively, with 14 bases between them. The germline V gene encodes CDR1 SNHLY and CDR2 FYNNEI. The CDR3 DNA sequence: TGTGCCAGCAAGGAGGGCACGATACAAGAGACCCAGTACTTC. Translating gives CASKEGTIQETQYF.

This chain uses TRBV28 with TRBJ2-7; maybe TRBD1 (6 bases). Trimming took off 3 bases at V and 2 bases at J, with 14 bases between the two ends. Germline-derived CDR1 and CDR2 are MDHEN and SYDVKM. CDR3 length equals 15 residues. CDR3 residues: CASSFWPGETYEQYF. CDR3 DNA: TGTGCCAGCAGTTTCTGGCCAGGGGAAACCTACGAGCAGTACTTC.

The chain joins TRBV30 to TRBJ2-7; 14 bases are a match to TRBD2. With 3 bases clipped from V and 0 bases from J, the junction kept 4 bases outside the gene matches. Germline lookup yields CDR1 GTSNPN and CDR2 SVGIG (reference sequence). The CDR3 loop spans 16 amino acids. This CDR3 is CAWRTSGRVNSYEQYF. The CDR3, as DNA: TGTGCCTGGAGGACTAGCGGGAGGGTTAACTCCTACGAGCAGTACTTC.

The chain couples TRBV4-2 to TRBJ1-5; no clear D. V was shortened by 0 bases and J by 6 bases, with 6 bases between the two germline ends. The CDR3 has 13 residues. Germline values: CDR1 LGHNA, CDR2 YNFKEQ. The CDR3 bases are TGTGCCAGCAGCCAAGAGCTGAGTCAGCCCCAGCATTTT. This gives the protein CASSQELSQPQHF.